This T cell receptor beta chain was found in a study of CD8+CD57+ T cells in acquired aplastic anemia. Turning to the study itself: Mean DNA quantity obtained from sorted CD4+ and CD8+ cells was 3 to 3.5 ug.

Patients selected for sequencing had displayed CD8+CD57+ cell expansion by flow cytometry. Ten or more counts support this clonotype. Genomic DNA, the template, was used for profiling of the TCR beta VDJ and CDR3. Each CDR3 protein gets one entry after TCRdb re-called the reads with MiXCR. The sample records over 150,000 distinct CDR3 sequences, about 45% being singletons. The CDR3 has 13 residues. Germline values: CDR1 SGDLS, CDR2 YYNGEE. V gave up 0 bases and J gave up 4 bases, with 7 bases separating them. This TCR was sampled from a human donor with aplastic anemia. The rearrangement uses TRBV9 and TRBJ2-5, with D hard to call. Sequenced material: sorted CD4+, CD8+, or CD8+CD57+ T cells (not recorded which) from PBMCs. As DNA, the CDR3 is TGTGCCAGCAGCGTAGGTACGGCAGAGACCCAGTACTTC. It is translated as CASSVGTAETQYF.